Listed below are T cell receptor beta chains from one sample, sequenced in a study of immune characterization of retroperitoneal liposarcoma. TCRdb redid the calling of the PCR reads with MiXCR, one entry per CDR3 protein. This table holds around 3,200 distinct CDR3 sequences, around two fifths found once. The sequenced sample consisted of tumor tissue. The receptor set was obtained from a male donor with retroperitoneal liposarcoma. Both conserved end residues are part of each CDR3. The D gene is left open where the match is weak. The size field is filled for only some rows; it gives once, few, many or a size class.

>TRBV5-4|TRBJ1-2|.|TRBD1
CASSPEQGYYGYTF
TGTGCCAGCAGCCCCGAACAGGGGTACTATGGCTACACCTTC
>TRBV7-2|TRBJ2-7|.|TRBD2
CASSLAGGPGSYEQYF
TGTGCCAGCAGCTTAGCGGGAGGGCCCGGTTCCTACGAGCAGTACTTC
>TRBV6-1|TRBJ2-5|.|.
CASSTRFWETQYF
TGTGCCAGCAGTACTAGATTCTGGGAGACCCAGTACTTC
>TRBV7-2|TRBJ2-7|.|TRBD2
CASSWTSGSYEQYF
TGTGCCAGCAGCTGGACTAGCGGCTCCTACGAGCAGTACTTC
>TRBV7-2|TRBJ2-1|.|TRBD2
CASSLVSLAGSSYEQFF
TGTGCCAGCAGCTTAGTCTCTCTAGCGGGAAGCTCCTACGAGCAGTTCTTC
>TRBV27|TRBJ2-3|few|.
CASSFASTDTQYF
TGTGCCAGCAGTTTTGCTAGCACAGATACGCAGTATTTT
>TRBV7-2|TRBJ2-1|.|.
CASSFHNEQFF
TGTGCCAGCAGCTTCCACAATGAGCAGTTCTTC
>TRBV6-1|TRBJ2-1|few|TRBD1
CASSRGQDSPRYF
TGTGCCAGCAGCCGCGGACAGGACTCCCCGCGGTACTTC
>TRBV9|TRBJ2-7|.|.
CASSVDIGASYEQYF
TGTGCCAGCAGCGTAGATATTGGCGCCTCCTACGAGCAGTACTTC
>TRBV6-1|TRBJ1-5|.|.
CASSLDRHSNQPQHF
TGTGCCAGCAGTCTTGACAGACATAGCAATCAGCCCCAGCATTTT
>TRBV12-3/TRBV12-4|TRBJ2-5|.|TRBD1
CASSPHRDSQETQYF
TGTGCCAGCAGTCCTCATAGGGACAGTCAAGAGACCCAGTACTTC
>TRBV6-1|TRBJ2-7|.|TRBD1
CAATESGTGNEQYF
TGTGCCGCCACAGAATCCGGGACAGGGAACGAGCAGTACTTC
>TRBV6-1|TRBJ2-3|few|TRBD1
CASSLEDRVSTDTQYF
TGTGCCAGCAGTCTTGAGGACAGGGTCAGTACAGATACGCAGTATTTT
>TRBV6-1|TRBJ2-5|.|TRBD2
CASRPRGLAGETQYF
TGTGCCAGCAGACCCCGGGGACTAGCTGGAGAGACCCAGTACTTC
>TRBV12-3/TRBV12-4|TRBJ2-1|.|.
CASSLAGGDEQFF
TGTGCCAGCAGTTTAGCCGGCGGGGATGAGCAGTTCTTC
>TRBV9|TRBJ2-2|once|.
CASEDFNTGELFF
TGTGCCAGCGAGGACTTTAACACCGGGGAGCTGTTTTTT
>TRBV6-1|TRBJ2-1|few|TRBD1
CASSTGTGIDEQFF
TGTGCCAGCAGTACCGGGACAGGGATTGATGAGCAGTTCTTC
>TRBV6-5|TRBJ2-5|.|.
CASSPGFEYNEQYF
TGTGCCAGCAGCCCAGGGTTCGAATACAATGAGCAGTACTTC
>TRBV27|TRBJ2-7|many|TRBD2
CASSWTVAGGDEQYF
TGTGCCAGCAGTTGGACAGTAGCGGGAGGCGACGAGCAGTACTTC
>TRBV6-1|TRBJ1-5|.|.
CASSTHGKGSDQPQHF
TGTGCCAGCAGTACCCACGGCAAGGGCTCTGATCAGCCCCAGCATTTT